Listed below are T cell receptor beta chains from one sample, sequenced in a study of post-analysis software for immune sequencing data. Each CDR3 protein gets one entry after TCRdb re-called the PCR reads with MiXCR. The profile covers roughly 570,000 distinct CDR3 sequences, with around 31% appearing a single time and under 7% taken by the ten largest. The sequenced material came from blood. These receptors were obtained from a girl between 2 and 17 years old with multiple sclerosis. The CDR3 runs from the conserved cysteine through the conserved F or W. The D gene is left open where the match is weak. Expanded clones get a size class; other rows say once, few or many, or leave the size out.

J | D | V | length | size | CDR3 | DNA
TRBJ1-5 | TRBD1 | TRBV20-1 | 14 | once | CSARQGDGNQPQHF | TGCAGTGCTAGACAGGGGGATGGCAATCAGCCCCAGCATTTT
TRBJ2-3 | TRBD2 | TRBV6-5 | 18 | NA | CASSYSWMARGDTDTQYF | TGTGCCAGCAGTTACTCATGGATGGCGCGGGGGGACACAGATACGCAGTATTTT
TRBJ2-5 | TRBD2 | TRBV5-1 | 16 | NA | CASSSGLAGTKETQYF | TGCGCCAGCAGCTCCGGACTAGCGGGGACTAAAGAGACCCAGTACTTC
TRBJ1-1 | NA | TRBV6-1 | 15 | NA | CASSENPGMNTEAFF | TGTGCCAGCAGTGAAAACCCAGGGATGAACACTGAAGCTTTCTTT
TRBJ1-1 | TRBD1 | TRBV5-1 | 15 | NA | CASSSQGASRTEAFF | TGCGCCAGCAGCTCCCAGGGGGCGTCCAGAACTGAAGCTTTCTTT
TRBJ2-7 | TRBD1 | TRBV13 | 14 | NA | CASSDDRENYEQYF | TGTGCCAGCAGCGACGACAGGGAGAACTACGAGCAGTACTTC
TRBJ2-6 | NA | TRBV12-3/TRBV12-4 | 18 | NA | CASRSNREYRSGANVLTF | TGTGCCAGCAGAAGTAACAGGGAATATCGCTCTGGGGCCAACGTCCTGACTTTC
TRBJ2-3 | NA | TRBV7-8 | 16 | few | CASSLALGHNTDTQYF | TGTGCCAGCAGCTTAGCATTGGGACACAACACAGATACGCAGTATTTT
TRBJ2-5 | NA | TRBV4-2 | 15 | NA | CASSQGSSAQETQYF | TGTGCCAGCAGCCAAGGTTCAAGCGCGCAAGAGACCCAGTACTTC
TRBJ2-7 | NA | TRBV5-6 | 14 | NA | CASSPIAPPDEQYF | TGTGCCAGCAGCCCGATCGCCCCACCAGACGAGCAGTACTTC
TRBJ2-7 | TRBD2 | TRBV3-1 | 15 | NA | CASSQTGTRFYEQYF | TGTGCCAGCAGCCAAACCGGGACTAGATTCTACGAGCAGTACTTC
TRBJ2-5 | TRBD2 | TRBV3-1 | 16 | NA | CASSQPTSGGSETQYF | TGTGCCAGCAGCCAACCGACTAGCGGGGGATCCGAGACCCAGTACTTC
TRBJ2-7 | TRBD2 | TRBV10-3 | 14 | many | CAISDATSGDEQYF | TGTGCCATCAGTGACGCGACTAGCGGCGACGAGCAGTACTTC
TRBJ2-5 | TRBD2 | TRBV27 | 16 | once | CASSDLLAGGHREQYF | TGTGCCAGCAGTGACCTATTAGCGGGGGGGCATCGTGAGCAGTACTTC
TRBJ2-7 | NA | TRBV5-1 | 11 | many | CASSRGAEQYF | TGCGCCAGCAGTAGGGGCGCCGAGCAGTACTTC
TRBJ2-3 | TRBD2 | TRBV7-2 | 16 | many | CASSIETSGGTDTQYF | TGTGCCAGCAGCATCGAGACTAGCGGAGGCACAGATACGCAGTATTTT
TRBJ2-7 | TRBD1 | TRBV29-1 | 17 | NA | CSVSGTGESTSSYEQYF | TGCAGCGTCTCTGGGACAGGGGAAAGCACTTCTTCCTACGAGCAGTACTTC
TRBJ2-3 | NA | TRBV5-1 | 16 | NA | CASSGVERGAADTQYF | TGCGCCAGCAGCGGGGTCGAGCGAGGGGCCGCAGATACGCAGTATTTT
TRBJ1-2 | NA | TRBV12-3/TRBV12-4 | 14 | NA | CASSLSGAAYGYTF | TGTGCCAGCAGTTTAAGCGGGGCTGCCTATGGCTACACCTTC
TRBJ2-5 | NA | TRBV5-1 | 15 | NA | CASSLELADQETQYF | TGCGCCAGCAGCTTGGAGTTGGCGGACCAAGAGACCCAGTACTTC
TRBJ2-5 | TRBD2 | TRBV7-8 | 21 | few | CASSVAPRPGLAGGLRETQYF | TGTGCCAGCAGCGTTGCCCCCCGACCGGGACTAGCGGGGGGGTTGAGAGAGACCCAGTACTTC
TRBJ2-7 | NA | TRBV13 | 14 | NA | CASSYAGGPYEQYF | TGTGCCAGCAGCTACGCAGGGGGGCCCTACGAGCAGTACTTC
TRBJ2-3 | NA | TRBV12-3/TRBV12-4 | 16 | NA | CASSPTVADFTDTQYF | TGTGCCAGCAGCCCGACGGTAGCCGATTTCACAGATACGCAGTATTTT
TRBJ1-2 | NA | TRBV11-2 | 14 | NA | CASTLTGTNYGYTF | TGTGCCAGCACCTTGACAGGAACTAACTATGGCTACACCTTC
TRBJ2-5 | NA | TRBV5-1 | 16 | few | CASSPGGANTQETQYF | TGCGCCAGCAGCCCCGGTGGCGCTAACACCCAAGAGACCCAGTACTTC
TRBJ2-7 | NA | TRBV20-1 | 17 | NA | CSAMNVPWDMTSYEQYF | TGCAGTGCCATGAATGTGCCTTGGGACATGACATCCTACGAGCAGTACTTC
TRBJ1-1 | NA | TRBV11-2 | 15 | NA | CASSLKGFQNTEAFF | TGTGCCAGCAGCTTAAAAGGGTTCCAGAACACTGAAGCTTTCTTT